This record concerns one T cell receptor beta chain sequence. Its antigen is currently unknown. All patients were mismatch repair deficient, assessed by either PCR or immunohistochemistry. TCRdb's table, derived via immunoSEQ multiplex PCR, lists solely in-frame clones and lacks some. Seen here are around 37,000 clones, over 80% observed once, and the top ten hold around 0.99%. The data were obtained in a study of PD-1 blockade in mismatch repair-deficient tumors. The overall study: Enrolled about 2013-2016, patients had progressing, pretreated mismatch repair-deficient cancers of 12 types. Study-wide results and caveats: Tumor-resident clones, often absent from pretreatment blood, expanded after pembrolizumab and then contracted.

The CDR3 totals 15 residues. J gave up 5 bases and V 0 bases, and 5 bases lay outside the gene matches. CDR1 and CDR2 (germline): MNHEY, SVGAGI. V usage is TRBV6-5 and J usage is TRBJ1-2; TRBD1 matches at 8 bases. The source is an adult with mismatch repair-deficient cancer. This material consisted of PBMCs, taken roughly nine months after starting pembrolizumab. The CDR3, as DNA: TGTGCCAGCAGTTACTCGCAGGGGGCTTGGTATGGCTACACCTTC. Translated, it gives CASSYSQGAWYGYTF.